The clone carrying this T cell receptor (beta chain) was seen only a few times. The sample originates from a study of T cell changes during pregnancy in multiple sclerosis. Repertoires were generated with immunoSEQ multiplex PCR, while TCRdb's copy carries only in-frame clones and drops some. This table holds 91,000 or so clones, 85% to 95% found once. The V gene's germline CDR1 is SNHLY and CDR2 FYNNEI. V lost 3 bases and J 4 bases, leaving 10 bases between the germline ends. This CDR3 region has 14 residues. The source of this sequence is a female donor with multiple sclerosis, enrolled in a pregnancy study. Sequences were derived from peripheral blood, sampled after pregnancy. The rearrangement uses TRBV2 and TRBJ1-5; TRBD1 might be the D (5 bases). The CDR3 DNA is TGTGCCAGCAGTGAGTTAGGGGCGAATCAGCCCCAGCATTTT. This codes for CASSELGANQPQHF.